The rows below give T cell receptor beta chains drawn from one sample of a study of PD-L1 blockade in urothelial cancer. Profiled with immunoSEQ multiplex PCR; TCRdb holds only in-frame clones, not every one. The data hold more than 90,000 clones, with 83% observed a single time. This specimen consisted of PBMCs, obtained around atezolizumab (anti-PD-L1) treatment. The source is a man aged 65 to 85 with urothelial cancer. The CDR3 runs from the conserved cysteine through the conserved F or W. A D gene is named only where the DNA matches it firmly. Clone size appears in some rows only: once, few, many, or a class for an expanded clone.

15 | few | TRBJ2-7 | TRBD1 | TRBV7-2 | CASTHHPGQGYEQYF | TGTGCCAGCACCCACCACCCGGGACAGGGCTACGAGCAGTACTTC
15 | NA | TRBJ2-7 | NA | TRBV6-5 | CASSYPAGPSREQYF | TGTGCCAGCAGTTACCCCGCGGGACCCTCGCGGGAGCAGTACTTC
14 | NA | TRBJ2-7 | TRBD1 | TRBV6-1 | CASIQGQGRNEQYF | TGTGCCAGCATCCAGGGACAGGGGAGGAACGAGCAGTACTTC
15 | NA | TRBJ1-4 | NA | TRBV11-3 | CASSFQTATNEKLFF | TGTGCCAGCAGCTTTCAAACAGCTACTAATGAAAAACTGTTTTTT
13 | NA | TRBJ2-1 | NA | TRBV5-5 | CASSLPSRNEQFF | TGTGCCAGCAGCCTACCTTCTAGGAATGAGCAGTTCTTC
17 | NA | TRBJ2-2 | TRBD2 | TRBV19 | CASNKPSASGRTGELFF | TGTGCCAGTAACAAACCCTCTGCTAGCGGGAGAACCGGGGAGCTGTTTTTT
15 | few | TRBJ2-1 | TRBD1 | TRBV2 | CASSEGQGARWEQFF | TGTGCCAGCAGTGAAGGACAGGGGGCGCGATGGGAGCAGTTCTTC
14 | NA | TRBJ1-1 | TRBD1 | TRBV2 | CASSIQGADTEAFF | TGTGCCAGCAGTATACAGGGGGCGGATACTGAAGCTTTCTTT
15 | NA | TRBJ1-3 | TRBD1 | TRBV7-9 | CASSSQGGPGNTIYF | TGTGCCAGCAGCTCCCAGGGGGGACCAGGAAACACCATATATTTT
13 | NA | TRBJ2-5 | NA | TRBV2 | CASSEESEETQYF | TGTGCCAGCAGTGAAGAGAGCGAAGAGACCCAGTACTTC
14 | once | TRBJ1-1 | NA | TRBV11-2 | CASSLSGGSTEAFF | TGTGCCAGCAGCTTATCGGGGGGGAGCACTGAAGCTTTCTTT
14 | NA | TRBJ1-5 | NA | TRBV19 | CASTDRDSNQPQHF | TGTGCCAGTACGGACAGAGATAGCAATCAGCCCCAGCATTTT
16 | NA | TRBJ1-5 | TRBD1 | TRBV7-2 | CASSPTSTGRNQPQHF | TGTGCCAGCAGCCCTACCTCGACAGGGAGGAATCAGCCCCAGCATTTT
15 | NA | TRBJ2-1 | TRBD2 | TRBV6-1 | CASSRAGSEMNEQFF | TGTGCCAGCAGTAGAGCGGGGTCCGAGATGAATGAGCAGTTCTTC
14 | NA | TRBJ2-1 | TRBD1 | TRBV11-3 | CASRPRGSYNEQFF | TGTGCCAGCCGGCCCAGGGGGTCCTACAATGAGCAGTTCTTC
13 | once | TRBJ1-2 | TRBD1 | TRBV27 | CASRFGQGYGYTF | TGTGCCAGCAGATTTGGACAGGGCTATGGCTACACCTTC
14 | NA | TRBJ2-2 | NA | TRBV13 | CASSFGLETGELFF | TGTGCCAGCAGCTTTGGGCTTGAGACCGGGGAGCTGTTTTTT
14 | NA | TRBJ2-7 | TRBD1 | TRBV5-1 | CASSTGTVSYEQYF | TGCGCCAGCAGTACCGGGACAGTCTCCTACGAGCAGTACTTC
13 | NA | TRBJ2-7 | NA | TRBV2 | CASRRGITYEQYF | TGTGCCAGCCGGCGGGGTATCACCTACGAGCAGTACTTC
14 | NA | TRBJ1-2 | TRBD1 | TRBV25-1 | CASSDSDRVYGYTF | TGTGCCAGCAGTGATTCCGACAGGGTCTATGGCTACACCTTC
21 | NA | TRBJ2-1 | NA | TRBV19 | CASSPKSTGGSSSGRYNEQFF | TGTGCCAGTAGCCCAAAAAGTACAGGGGGCAGCTCTAGCGGGCGTTACAATGAGCAGTTCTTC
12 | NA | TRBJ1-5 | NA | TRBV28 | CASSSQGQPQHF | TGTGCCAGCAGTTCTCAGGGACAGCCCCAGCATTTT
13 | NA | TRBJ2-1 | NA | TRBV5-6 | CASSQDTNSEQFF | TGTGCCAGCAGCCAGGACACCAACTCAGAGCAGTTCTTC
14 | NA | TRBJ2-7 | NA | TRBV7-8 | CASSLERISYEQYF | TGTGCCAGCAGCCTTGAGCGGATCTCCTACGAGCAGTACTTC
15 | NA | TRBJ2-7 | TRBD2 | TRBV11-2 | CASSLAGRGGYEQYF | TGTGCCAGCAGCTTAGCGGGTCGGGGGGGCTACGAGCAGTACTTC
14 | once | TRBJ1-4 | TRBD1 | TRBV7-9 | CASSLGGGDEKLFF | TGTGCCAGCAGCTTAGGAGGGGGCGATGAAAAACTGTTTTTT
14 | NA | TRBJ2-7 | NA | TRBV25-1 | CASTGAPLSYEQYF | TGTGCCAGCACTGGGGCTCCCCTCTCCTACGAGCAGTACTTC
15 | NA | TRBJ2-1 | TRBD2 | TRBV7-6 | CASSISGGAAYEQFF | TGTGCCAGCAGTATTAGCGGGGGGGCCGCTTATGAGCAGTTCTTC
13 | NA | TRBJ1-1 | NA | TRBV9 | CASSPGGGPEAFF | TGTGCCAGCAGCCCTGGGGGGGGACCCGAAGCTTTCTTT
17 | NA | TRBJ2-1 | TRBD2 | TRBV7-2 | CASSPEDGGVRYNEQFF | TGTGCCAGCAGCCCGGAGGACGGGGGGGTCCGGTACAATGAGCAGTTCTTC
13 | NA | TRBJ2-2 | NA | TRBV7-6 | CASRGVNTGELFF | TGTGCCAGCCGGGGAGTGAACACCGGGGAGCTGTTTTTT
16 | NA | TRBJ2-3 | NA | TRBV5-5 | CASSLPTGSSTDTQYF | TGTGCCAGCAGCTTACCGACAGGTTCTAGCACAGATACGCAGTATTTT
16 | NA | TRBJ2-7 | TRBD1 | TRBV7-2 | CASSSPRTGSSYEQYF | TGTGCCAGCAGCTCTCCGAGGACAGGGAGCTCCTACGAGCAGTACTTC
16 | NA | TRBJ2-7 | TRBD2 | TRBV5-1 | CASSLGLAGEDYEQYF | TGCGCCAGCAGCTTGGGACTAGCGGGAGAGGACTACGAGCAGTACTTC
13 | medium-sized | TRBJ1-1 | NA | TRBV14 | CASSQTEMTEAFF | TGTGCCAGCAGCCAGACAGAGATGACTGAAGCTTTCTTT
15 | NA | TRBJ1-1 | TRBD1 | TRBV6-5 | CASSYSGTGGGEAFF | TGTGCCAGCAGTTATTCCGGGACAGGGGGCGGAGAAGCTTTCTTT
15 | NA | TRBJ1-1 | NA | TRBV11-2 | CASSTVGGPNTEAFF | TGTGCCAGCAGCACCGTCGGGGGGCCGAACACTGAAGCTTTCTTT
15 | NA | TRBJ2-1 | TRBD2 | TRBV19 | CASSLLAGAVDEQFF | TGTGCCAGTAGTTTACTAGCGGGAGCGGTCGATGAGCAGTTCTTC
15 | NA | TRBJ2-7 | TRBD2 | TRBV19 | CASSGGRAGSYEQYF | TGTGCCAGTAGTGGCGGGAGGGCCGGGTCCTACGAGCAGTACTTC
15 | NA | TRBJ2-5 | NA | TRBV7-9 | CASSLWPGQGETQYF | TGTGCCAGCAGCTTATGGCCGGGTCAGGGAGAGACCCAGTACTTC
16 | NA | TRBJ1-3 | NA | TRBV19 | CASSIRGLREANTIYF | TGTGCCAGTAGTATCAGGGGCCTTCGAGAGGCAAACACCATATATTTT
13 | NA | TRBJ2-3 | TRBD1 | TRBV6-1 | CASRQGVTDTQYF | TGTGCCAGCAGGCAGGGGGTCACAGATACGCAGTATTTT
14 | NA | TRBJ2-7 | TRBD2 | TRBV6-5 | CARGGDAANYEQYF | TGTGCCAGGGGGGGGGACGCGGCGAACTACGAGCAGTACTTC
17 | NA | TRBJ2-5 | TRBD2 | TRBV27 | CASSSLTSGGPQETQYF | TGTGCCAGCAGTTCCCTGACTAGCGGGGGGCCCCAAGAGACCCAGTACTTC
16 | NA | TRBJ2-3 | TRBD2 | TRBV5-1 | CASSLEVSGATDTQYF | TGCGCCAGCAGCTTGGAAGTTAGCGGGGCCACAGATACGCAGTATTTT
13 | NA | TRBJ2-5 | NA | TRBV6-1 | CASSAGLGETQYF | TGTGCCAGCAGTGCAGGGTTGGGAGAGACCCAGTACTTC
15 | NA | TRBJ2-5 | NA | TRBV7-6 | CASSLMQGGGETQYF | TGTGCCAGCAGCTTGATGCAGGGTGGAGGGGAGACCCAGTACTTC